The rows below give T cell receptor beta chains drawn from one sample of a study of T cells after yellow fever vaccination. TCRdb fed the 5' RACE reads into MiXCR, producing one record per CDR3 protein. The table lists under 550,000 distinct CDR3 sequences, roughly 22% of them singletons. The material was PBMCs, obtained around 3 weeks after the first yellow fever vaccination. The receptors originated from a man aged 18 to 35 who received the YFV17D yellow fever vaccine. Each CDR3 is given with its conserved first and last residue. The order of the fields is clone size, J gene, V gene, D gene, CDR3 protein, CDR3 DNA. The D gene is left open where the match is weak. Rows give clone size only sometimes, using once, few, many, or a class for an expanded clone.

few TRBJ1-5 TRBV20-1 TRBD1 CSASQGAWQPQHF TGCAGTGCTAGTCAGGGGGCCTGGCAGCCCCAGCATTTT
- TRBJ2-1 TRBV20-1 TRBD2 CSASPPAGEQFF TGCAGTGCTAGCCCTCCAGCGGGGGAGCAGTTCTTC
few TRBJ1-2 TRBV7-9 TRBD1 CASSPGTGGVDGYTF TGTGCCAGCAGCCCAGGGACAGGGGGCGTCGATGGCTACACCTTC
few TRBJ2-7 TRBV10-1 - CASSDNSGDEQYF TGCGCCAGCAGCGACAACTCAGGGGACGAGCAGTACTTC
- TRBJ1-6 TRBV3-1 - CASSSAATYNSPLHF TGTGCCAGCAGCTCGGCGGCTACCTATAATTCACCCCTCCACTTT
- TRBJ2-5 TRBV2 TRBD1 CASRDRAQETQYF TGTGCCTCCCGGGACAGGGCACAAGAGACCCAGTACTTC
- TRBJ2-2 TRBV7-3 - CASSRPGGGSNTGELFF TGTGCCAGCAGCAGACCCGGTGGCGGATCGAACACCGGGGAGCTGTTTTTT
many TRBJ1-2 TRBV12-5 - CASGLFAGDNYGYTF TGTGCTAGTGGTTTGTTTGCAGGGGATAACTATGGCTACACCTTC
few TRBJ2-3 TRBV5-6 TRBD1 CASSFSRGPYQSSTDTQYF TGTGCCAGCAGCTTTTCGAGGGGGCCGTACCAATCTAGCACAGATACGCAGTATTTT
- TRBJ2-2 TRBV5-4 - CASRPGGATGELFF TGTGCCAGCCGCCCCGGGGGCGCCACCGGGGAGCTGTTTTTT
- TRBJ1-1 TRBV29-1 - CSVRGRLNTEAFF TGCAGCGTCAGGGGACGGTTGAACACTGAAGCTTTCTTT
few TRBJ2-1 TRBV6-5 - CASSYSTGYNEQFF TGTGCCAGCAGTTACTCGACGGGATACAATGAGCAGTTCTTC
- TRBJ2-1 TRBV12-3/TRBV12-4 TRBD2 CASSYSGGGDNEQFF TGTGCCAGCAGTTATAGCGGGGGGGGAGACAATGAGCAGTTCTTC
few TRBJ1-6 TRBV5-4 - CASRGSGSYNSPLHF TGTGCCAGCAGGGGATCAGGCTCCTATAATTCACCCCTCCACTTT
- TRBJ1-2 TRBV27 TRBD1 CASSMGQGTNYGYTF TGTGCCAGCAGTATGGGACAGGGTACTAACTATGGCTACACCTTC
many TRBJ2-1 TRBV27 - CASSLGGSNEQFF TGTGCCAGCAGTTTAGGAGGGAGTAATGAGCAGTTCTTC
- TRBJ2-5 TRBV11-2 TRBD1 CASSLGQGTQETQYF TGTGCCAGCAGCCTAGGACAGGGAACCCAAGAGACCCAGTACTTC
many TRBJ1-1 TRBV12-3/TRBV12-4 TRBD1 CASSSQGAGNTEAFF TGTGCCAGCAGTTCGCAGGGGGCCGGGAACACTGAAGCTTTCTTT
few TRBJ2-1 TRBV27 TRBD1 CASSWTGTAYNEQFF TGTGCCAGCAGTTGGACCGGGACAGCTTACAATGAGCAGTTCTTC
few TRBJ2-2 TRBV5-1 - CASSFSGEDTGELFF TGCGCCAGCAGCTTTTCCGGGGAGGACACCGGGGAGCTGTTTTTT
few TRBJ2-5 TRBV25-1 - CASTVAGTQYF TGTGCCAGCACCGTGGCCGGGACCCAGTACTTC
- TRBJ2-1 TRBV3-1 - CASSQGVSEQFF TGTGCCAGCAGCCAAGGAGTAAGTGAGCAGTTCTTC
- TRBJ2-7 TRBV30 TRBD1 CAWSVGGQGTGQCF TGTGCCTGGAGTGTGGGAGGACAGGGCACTGGGCAGTGCTTC
many TRBJ1-1 TRBV5-4 - CASRSGQTEAFF TGTGCCAGCAGATCCGGACAGACTGAAGCTTTCTTT
few TRBJ1-2 TRBV6-1 - CASRTGVDTFYGYTF TGTGCCAGCAGGACTGGTGTCGATACGTTCTATGGCTACACCTTC
few TRBJ2-1 TRBV20-1 TRBD2 CSASALAGSYNEQFF TGCAGTGCTAGCGCGCTAGCGGGATCATACAATGAGCAGTTCTTC
few TRBJ1-1 TRBV18 - CASKGGEAFF TGTGCCAGCAAGGGGGGAGAAGCTTTCTTT
few TRBJ1-2 TRBV29-1 - CSVGTSSGYTF TGCAGCGTAGGGACAAGTTCCGGCTACACCTTC
few TRBJ2-1 TRBV15 TRBD2 CATSLSGGTYNEQFF TGTGCCACCAGCCTCTCCGGGGGGACCTACAATGAGCAGTTCTTC
many TRBJ1-1 TRBV2 - CASSLQGQNTEAFF TGTGCCAGCTCCCTCCAGGGGCAGAACACTGAAGCTTTCTTT
- TRBJ2-3 TRBV12-3/TRBV12-4 TRBD2 CASTAGGDTDTQYF TGTGCCAGCACTGCGGGGGGGGACACAGATACGCAGTATTTT
- TRBJ1-2 TRBV19 - CASSMRGTYGYTF TGTGCCAGTAGTATGAGGGGAACTTATGGCTACACCTTC
- TRBJ1-6 TRBV6-1 - CASSEYGDLYSPLHF TGTGCCAGCAGTGAATATGGGGATCTGTATTCACCCCTCCACTTT
few TRBJ1-2 TRBV9 TRBD1 CASSAGTGTYGYTF TGTGCCAGCAGCGCCGGGACAGGGACCTATGGCTACACCTTC
- TRBJ2-1 TRBV5-1 - CASSSGHSNEQFF TGCGCCAGCAGCTCCGGACATTCCAATGAGCAGTTCTTC
- TRBJ2-1 TRBV24-1 TRBD1 CATSDTDRANEQFF TGTGCCACCAGTGATACAGACAGGGCCAATGAGCAGTTCTTC
- TRBJ1-5 TRBV12-3/TRBV12-4 - CASSMTSGNQPQHF TGTGCCAGCAGTATGACAAGCGGCAATCAGCCCCAGCATTTT
- TRBJ1-5 TRBV6-2/TRBV6-3 TRBD1 CASSVTGGGGQPQHF TGTGCCAGCAGTGTCACAGGGGGTGGAGGACAGCCCCAGCATTTT
many TRBJ1-6 TRBV7-2 - CASSLDSNNSPLHF TGTGCCAGCAGCTTAGACAGTAACAATTCACCCCTCCACTTT
- TRBJ1-2 TRBV4-3 TRBD1 CASSHQVTGQYGYTF TGCGCCAGCAGCCATCAGGTGACAGGGCAGTATGGCTACACCTTC
- TRBJ2-1 TRBV7-8 TRBD2 CASSPSRRGVGEQFF TGTGCCAGCAGCCCCAGTAGGCGGGGGGTTGGTGAGCAGTTCTTC
few TRBJ2-3 TRBV5-1 TRBD2 CASSPRGDRTDTQYF TGCGCCAGCAGCCCTCGGGGGGATAGGACAGATACGCAGTATTTT
many TRBJ2-1 TRBV5-1 TRBD2 CASSPRLAGRGASYNEQFF TGCGCCAGCAGCCCCCGGCTAGCGGGTCGTGGTGCGTCCTACAATGAGCAGTTCTTC
few TRBJ1-5 TRBV5-5 - CASSSIGLRGNQPQHF TGTGCCAGCAGCTCAATAGGGTTACGGGGCAATCAGCCCCAGCATTTT
- TRBJ1-2 TRBV12-5 - CASGPGTPGGGYTF TGTGCTAGTGGTCCCGGGACTCCAGGCGGTGGCTACACCTTC
- TRBJ1-1 TRBV7-9 - CASSLGPILNTEAFF TGTGCCAGCAGCTTAGGCCCGATTCTGAACACTGAAGCTTTCTTT
few TRBJ2-3 TRBV5-1 - CASSPPRGDTQYF TGCGCCAGCAGCCCACCACGAGGCGATACGCAGTATTTT
few TRBJ2-3 TRBV16 TRBD1 CASSQSGTGLSDTQYF TGTGCCAGCAGCCAATCCGGGACAGGGCTCTCAGATACGCAGTATTTT
once TRBJ2-1 TRBV3-1 - CACCLRDASGSEQFF TGTGCCTGCTGCCTACGGGACGCCAGCGGTTCTGAGCAGTTCTTC
many TRBJ1-5 TRBV12-3/TRBV12-4 - CASSPLFSNQPQHF TGTGCCAGCAGTCCCCTCTTTAGCAATCAGCCCCAGCATTTT
few TRBJ1-3 TRBV13 - CASSLQRNTIYF TGTGCCAGCAGCTTACAAAGAAACACCATATATTTT
- TRBJ1-1 TRBV6-1 TRBD1 CASSEQGVNTEAFF TGTGCCAGCAGTGAACAGGGGGTTAACACTGAAGCTTTCTTT
few TRBJ2-3 TRBV14 - CASSSGAALSTDTQYF TGTGCCAGCAGCAGCGGCGCGGCACTTAGTACAGATACGCAGTATTTT
few TRBJ2-2 TRBV9 TRBD1 CASSKGQGASNTGELFF TGTGCCAGCAGCAAGGGACAGGGGGCTTCGAACACCGGGGAGCTGTTTTTT
few TRBJ1-5 TRBV11-2 TRBD1 CASSRNILQGRPLNQPQHF TGTGCCAGCAGCCGGAATATATTACAGGGGAGACCCTTGAATCAGCCCCAGCATTTT